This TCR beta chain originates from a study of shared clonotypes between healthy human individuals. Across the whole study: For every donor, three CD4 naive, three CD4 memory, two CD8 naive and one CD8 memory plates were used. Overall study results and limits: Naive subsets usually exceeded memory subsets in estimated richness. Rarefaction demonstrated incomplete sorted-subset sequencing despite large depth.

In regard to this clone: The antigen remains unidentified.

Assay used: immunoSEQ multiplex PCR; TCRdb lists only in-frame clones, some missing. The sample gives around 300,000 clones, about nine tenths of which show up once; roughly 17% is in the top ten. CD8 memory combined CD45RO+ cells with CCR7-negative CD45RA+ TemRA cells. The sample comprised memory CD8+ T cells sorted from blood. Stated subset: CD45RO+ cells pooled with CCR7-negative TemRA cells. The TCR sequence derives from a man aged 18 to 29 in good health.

CDR3 bases: TGTGCCACCTATTCCGGCGGGGGATCTGTATCCCGAGGCTACACCTTC. Amino acid sequence: CATYSGGGSVSRGYTF. The chain recombines TRBV18 with TRBJ1-2; D is possibly TRBD1 (5 bases). Germline loops: CDR1 KGHSH, CDR2 LQKENI. CDR3 length equals 16 residues. The V gene lost 10 bases and the J gene lost 8 bases, with 29 bases spanning the gap.